The present T cell receptor beta chain was sequenced within a study of radiotherapy plus CTLA-4 blockade in lung cancer. Study information: Disease control was achieved by 31% of patients, and objective responses by over 15%.

TCRdb's table, derived via immunoSEQ multiplex PCR, lists solely in-frame clones and lacks some. Seen here are more than 90,000 clones, around 84% observed once, and the top ten hold approximately 3.5%. The V end was cut by 5 bases, the J end by 6 bases, with 10 bases between. From germline, CDR1 is SEHNR and CDR2 FQNEAQ (reference sequence). The length of the CDR3 is 12 residues. This clone showed up just a few times. The sequence derives from a human donor with non-small cell lung cancer that progressed on radiotherapy plus ipilimumab. Some clones in this sample may be carry-over from other donors' samples. The rearrangement links TRBV7-9 to TRBJ1-1; no clear D. The sample consisted of peripheral blood, taken from a patient treated with radiotherapy plus ipilimumab. CDR3 DNA: TGTGCCAGCAGCCTACCCAGCGCTGAAGCTTTCTTT. This translates into CASSLPSAEAFF.